The 4 T cell receptor beta chains listed next were all sequenced from one sample in a study of CD8+ T cells in alopecia areata. Reverse transcribed after extraction, RNA yielded cDNA as the sequencing template. Sequencing used immunoSEQ multiplex PCR; TCRdb keeps in-frame clones, though not all of them. The sample shows hundreds of thousands of clones, around three fifths of them seen only once. Sequencing used CD4+ T cells sorted from blood, obtained at week 0. These receptor sequences come from a human donor with alopecia areata.

The J gene is TRBJ2-7, the V gene TRBV15, with D perhaps being TRBD1 or TRBD2 (5 bases each). CDR1 is LNHNV, CDR2 YYDKDF, per germline (reference sequence). V lost 5 bases and J 0 bases, leaving 17 bases between the germline ends. This CDR3 spans 16 amino acids. CDR3 sequence reads: CATSGGRGRGSYEQYF. The CDR3 nucleotides read TGTGCCACCAGCGGAGGACGGGGACGTGGCTCCTACGAGCAGTACTTC.

The rearrangement links TRBV30 to TRBJ1-5; TRBD1 is a possible D gene (5 bases). The germline V and J ends were trimmed by 2 bases and 4 bases, with 15 bases remaining between them. Germline CDR1 GTSNPN, CDR2 SVGIG (reference sequence). This CDR3 comprises 15 residues. CDR3 amino acids: CAWSLPLGGNQPQHF. The CDR3 DNA is TGTGCCTGGAGTCTCCCCCTGGGGGGAAATCAGCCCCAGCATTTT.

This clone was detected only a few times. This chain links TRBV5-1 with TRBJ2-3, with TRBD2 as a possible D gene (6 bases). V shed 5 bases and J shed 2 bases, with 15 bases lying between them. Germline lookup yields CDR1 SGHRS and CDR2 YFSETQ. The CDR3 contains 15 residues. CDR3 sequence: CASRSTGTPTDTQYF. The CDR3 nucleotides read TGCGCCAGCAGGAGCACCGGGACTCCCACAGATACGCAGTATTTT.

The genes are TRBV19 and TRBJ2-7; D is unresolved. CDR3 size: 11 residues. The V end was cut by 1 base, the J end by 4 bases, with 2 bases between. From germline, CDR1 is LNHDA and CDR2 SQIVND (reference sequence). DNA of the CDR3: TGTGCCAGTAGTATAGGTTACGAGCAGTACTTC. Amino acid sequence: CASSIGYEQYF.